The text below deals with one T cell receptor (beta chain). Vbeta (60) and Jbeta (13) primers were used in the PCR. Only in-frame clones appear in the TCRdb table, and some are missing; sequencing was by immunoSEQ multiplex PCR. The sample records approximately 140,000 clones, over 65% being singletons. This sample is drawn from a study of cytomegalovirus exposure and HLA in healthy donors. The CDR3 runs 15 residues. Material: PBMCs. V is TRBV21-1 and J is TRBJ2-7; TRBD2, the D gene given by the table, was not confirmed from the DNA. TRBV21-1 is listed as a pseudogene. The clonotype originates from a male donor in good health and CMV-seronegative. DNA of the CDR3: TGTGCCAGCAGCAAAGCCCTAGCGACTCCCCTCGAGCAGTACTTC. This gives the protein CASSKALATPLEQYF.